This TCR beta chain was identified during a study of T cell responses to AZD1222 COVID-19 vaccine (dated by TCRdb to the early 2020s). Some background on the complete study: A total of about 230 trial participants underwent TCR sequencing, of whom some 210 received two doses of AZD1222 and 26 received two doses of the MenACWY control vaccine. Enrollment into the trials was organized by age into subgroups of 18-55, 56-69 and 70-plus years, and those subgroups contained roughly 150, 30 and 60 TCR-sequenced participants, respectively. Broader findings and caveats from the paper: Vaccine-associated CD4 TCRs spanned the whole spike protein, with dominant responses in regions 160-218 and 743-854. Because no samples from the day 14 peak response were available, repertoires could be characterized only after the peak T cell response. Only a handful of AZD1222 recipients were SARS-CoV-2 seropositive at baseline, limiting conclusions about previously exposed vaccinees. Participants were mostly white British, with more females than males. The authors suggested clonal diversity may have been underestimated. In the small 56-69-year group, the increase in depth fell short of significance, most likely because of low power. Epitopes outside the regions mutated in the B.1.351 and B.1.1.7 variants were reportedly recognized by nearly half of the unique spike-specific TCRs. After two AZD1222 doses, spike-specific TCR breadth and depth were significantly higher than at day 0 and than in MenACWY recipients.

Including the terminal cysteine and phenylalanine, the CDR3 comprises 15 residues. Kept here is only the CDR3 DNA, which spans 45 bases and is read in frame from base 1. V and J are truncated by 5 bases and 1 base respectively, leaving an intervening sequence of 14 bases. The germline V gene (reference sequence) supplies CDR1 SEHNR and CDR2 FQNEAQ. Read against the paper, the sample's time point label means: about 28 days (+/-7) after the second vaccine dose. Taken with the paper, the label for treatment or condition translates to: meningococcal conjugate vaccine given as trial control. Samples from vaccinated people were obtained from the UK trials COV001 and COV002, which included a single-blind randomized controlled phase 2/3 trial of AZD1222 (ChAdOx1 nCoV-19) in healthy adults. For TCRbeta chain sequencing, PBMC samples were collected from trial participants at day 0 and at day 28 after the second dose.

Only one count was recorded for this clone. Its antigen remains unidentified. Base qualities are not recorded, but no much larger clone differs from it by a single base. The CDR3 regions of human TCRbeta chains were subjected to immunosequencing. In the authors' own workflow: TCRs in the repertoires were matched against a reference library of SARS-CoV-2-specific TCRs that had been generated with the MIRA antigen-specificity platform. Breadth meant the fraction of unique TCRs that were SARS-CoV-2-associated, whereas depth meant the fraction of total T cells that were SARS-CoV-2-associated. Using the MIRA data, each spike-specific TCR was assigned both to the spike region to which the TCR was reactive and to a CD4 or CD8 class. Log10-transformed breadth and depth values were compared by one-way ANOVA with Sidak's multiple comparisons tests. TCRdb obtained this table from immuneACCESS and retained in-frame rearrangements with V and J assigned. These tables miss some clones; where compared with another copy, unresolved V genes account for less than half of the shortfall, and the remainder is unexplained. The D gene and trimming were derived from the DNA, and the V and J assignments and clone size from that table. The sample table lists approximately 70,000 clones, 70% to 90% of them with a count of one. The top ten clones comprise roughly 4.9% of the sample.

In this chain, TRBV7-9 is recombined with TRBJ1-1, with the D gene call left open. The receptor was isolated from an adult who received the MenACWY meningococcal vaccine as a control. This material consisted of peripheral blood, taken 28 days after the second dose of the MenACWY control vaccine. This receptor has the CDR3 CASSPVLFQNTEAFF. The DNA sequence follows: TGTGCCAGCAGCCCAGTTCTGTTTCAGAACACTGAAGCTTTCTTT.